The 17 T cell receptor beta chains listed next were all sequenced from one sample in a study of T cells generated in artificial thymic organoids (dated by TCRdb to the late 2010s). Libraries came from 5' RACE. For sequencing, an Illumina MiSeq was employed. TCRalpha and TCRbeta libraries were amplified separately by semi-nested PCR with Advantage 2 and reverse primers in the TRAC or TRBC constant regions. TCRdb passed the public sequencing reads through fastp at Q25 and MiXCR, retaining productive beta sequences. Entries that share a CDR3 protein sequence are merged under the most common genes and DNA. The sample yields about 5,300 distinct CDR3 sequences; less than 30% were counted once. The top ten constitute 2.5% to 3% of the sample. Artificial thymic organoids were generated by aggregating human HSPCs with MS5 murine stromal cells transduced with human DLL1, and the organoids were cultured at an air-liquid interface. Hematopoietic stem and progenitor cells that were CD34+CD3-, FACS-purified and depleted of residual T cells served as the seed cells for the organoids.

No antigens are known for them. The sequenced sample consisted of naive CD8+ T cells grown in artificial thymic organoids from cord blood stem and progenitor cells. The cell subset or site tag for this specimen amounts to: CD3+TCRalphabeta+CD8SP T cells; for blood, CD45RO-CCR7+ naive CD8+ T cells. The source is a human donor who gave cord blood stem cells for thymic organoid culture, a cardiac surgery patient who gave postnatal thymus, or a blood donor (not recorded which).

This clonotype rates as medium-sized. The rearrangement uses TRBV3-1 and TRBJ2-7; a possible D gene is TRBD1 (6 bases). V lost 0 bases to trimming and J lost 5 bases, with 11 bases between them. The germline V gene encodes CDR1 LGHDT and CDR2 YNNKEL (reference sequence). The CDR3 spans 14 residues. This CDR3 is CASSQDCRGHEQYF. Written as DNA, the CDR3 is TGTGCCAGCAGCCAAGACTGCAGGGGACACGAGCAGTACTTC.

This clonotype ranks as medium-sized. The CDR3 loop is CASSPELNFQETQYF. The CDR3 DNA is TGCGCCAGCAGCCCCGAGCTAAATTTCCAAGAGACCCAGTACTTC. V gene TRBV4-3 combines with J gene TRBJ2-5; no definite D call. Germline values: CDR1 LGHNA, CDR2 YSLEER. The V end was cut by 4 bases, the J end by 1 base, with 13 bases between. This CDR3 is 15 amino acids long.

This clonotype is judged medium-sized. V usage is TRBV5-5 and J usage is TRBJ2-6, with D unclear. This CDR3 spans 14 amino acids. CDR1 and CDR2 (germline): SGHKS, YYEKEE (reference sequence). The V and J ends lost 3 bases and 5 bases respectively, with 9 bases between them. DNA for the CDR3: TGTGCCAGCAGCTCGACACCCCGGGCCAACGTCCTGACTTTC. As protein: CASSSTPRANVLTF.

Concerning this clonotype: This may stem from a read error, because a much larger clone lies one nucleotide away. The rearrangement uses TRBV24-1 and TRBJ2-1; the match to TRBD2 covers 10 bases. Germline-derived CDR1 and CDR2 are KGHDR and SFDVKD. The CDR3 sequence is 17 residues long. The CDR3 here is CATSGKPGLAIYNEQSF. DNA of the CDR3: TGTGCCACCAGTGGCAAGCCGGGACTAGCGATCTACAATGAGCAGTCCTTC.

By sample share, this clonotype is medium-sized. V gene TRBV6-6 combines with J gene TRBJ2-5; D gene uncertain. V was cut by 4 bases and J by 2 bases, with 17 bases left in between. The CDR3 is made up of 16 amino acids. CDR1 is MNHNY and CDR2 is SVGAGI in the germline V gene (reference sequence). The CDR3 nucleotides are TGTGCCAGCAGTTCCCGGCAGAGCCCTTTACAAGAGACCCAGTACTTC. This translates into CASSSRQSPLQETQYF.

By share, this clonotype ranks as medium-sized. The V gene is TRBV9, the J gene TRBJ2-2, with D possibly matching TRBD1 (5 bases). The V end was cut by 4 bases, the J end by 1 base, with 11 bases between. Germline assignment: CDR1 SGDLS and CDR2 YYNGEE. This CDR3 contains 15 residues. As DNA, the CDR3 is TGTGCCAGCAGCCCGTGGACACAGAACACCGGGGAGCTGTTTTTT. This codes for CASSPWTQNTGELFF.

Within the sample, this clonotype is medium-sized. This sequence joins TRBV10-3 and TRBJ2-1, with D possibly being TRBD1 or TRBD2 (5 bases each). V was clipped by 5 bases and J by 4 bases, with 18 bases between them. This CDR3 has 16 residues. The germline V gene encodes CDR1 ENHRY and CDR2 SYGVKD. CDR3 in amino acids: CAISWWGRGSYNEQFF. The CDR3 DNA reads TGTGCCATCAGTTGGTGGGGACGGGGATCTTACAATGAGCAGTTCTTC.

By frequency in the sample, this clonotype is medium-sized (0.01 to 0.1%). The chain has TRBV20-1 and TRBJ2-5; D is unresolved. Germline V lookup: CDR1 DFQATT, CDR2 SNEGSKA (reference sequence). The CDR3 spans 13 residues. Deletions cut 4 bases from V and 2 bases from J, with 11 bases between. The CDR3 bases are TGCAGTGCTACTAAACAGTTTCAAGAGACCCAGTACTTC. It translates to CSATKQFQETQYF.

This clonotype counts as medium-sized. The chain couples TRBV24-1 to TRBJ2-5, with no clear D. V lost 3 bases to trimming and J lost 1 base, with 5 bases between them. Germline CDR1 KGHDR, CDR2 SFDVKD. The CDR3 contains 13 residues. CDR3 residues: CATSDGFQETQYF. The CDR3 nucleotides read TGTGCCACCAGTGATGGTTTCCAAGAGACCCAGTACTTC.

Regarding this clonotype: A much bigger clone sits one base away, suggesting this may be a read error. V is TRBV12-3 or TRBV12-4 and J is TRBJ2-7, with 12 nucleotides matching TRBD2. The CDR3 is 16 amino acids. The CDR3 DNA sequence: TGTGCCTGCAGTTTAGGGCTAGCGGGAGGGTTCTACGAGCAGTACTTC. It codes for CACSLGLAGGFYEQYF.

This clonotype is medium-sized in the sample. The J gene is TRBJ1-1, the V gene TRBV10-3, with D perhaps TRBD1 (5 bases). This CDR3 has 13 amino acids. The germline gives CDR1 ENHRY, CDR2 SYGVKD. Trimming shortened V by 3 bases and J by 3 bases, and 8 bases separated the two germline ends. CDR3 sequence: CAISDREDTEAFF. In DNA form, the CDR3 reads TGTGCCATCAGTGACAGGGAGGACACTGAAGCTTTCTTT.

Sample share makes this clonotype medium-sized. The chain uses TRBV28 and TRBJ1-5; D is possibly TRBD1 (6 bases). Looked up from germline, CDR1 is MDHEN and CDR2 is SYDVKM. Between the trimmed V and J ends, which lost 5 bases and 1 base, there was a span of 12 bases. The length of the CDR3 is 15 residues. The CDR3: CASSVTGISNQPQHF. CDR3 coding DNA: TGTGCCAGCAGTGTCACAGGGATAAGCAATCAGCCCCAGCATTTT. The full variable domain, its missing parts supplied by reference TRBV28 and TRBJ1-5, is DVKVTQSSRYLVKRTGEKVFLECVQDMDHENMFWYRQDPGLGLRLIYFSYDVKMKEKGDIPEGYSVSREKKERFSLILESASTNQTSMYLCASSVTGISNQPQHFGDGTRLSIL.

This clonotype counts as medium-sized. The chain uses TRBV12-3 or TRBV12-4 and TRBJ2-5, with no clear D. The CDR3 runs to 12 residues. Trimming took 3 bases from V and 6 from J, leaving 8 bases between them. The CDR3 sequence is CASSFTMKTQYF. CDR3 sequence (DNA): TGTGCCAGCAGTTTTACGATGAAGACCCAGTACTTC.

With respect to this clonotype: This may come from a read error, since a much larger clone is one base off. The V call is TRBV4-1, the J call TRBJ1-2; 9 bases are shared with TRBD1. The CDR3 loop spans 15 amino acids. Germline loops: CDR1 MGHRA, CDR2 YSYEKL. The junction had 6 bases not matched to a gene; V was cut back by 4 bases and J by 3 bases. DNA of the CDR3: TGCGCCAGCAGCCGAGGGGACAGGGCCGACTATGGCTACACCTTC. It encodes CASSRGDRADYGYTF.

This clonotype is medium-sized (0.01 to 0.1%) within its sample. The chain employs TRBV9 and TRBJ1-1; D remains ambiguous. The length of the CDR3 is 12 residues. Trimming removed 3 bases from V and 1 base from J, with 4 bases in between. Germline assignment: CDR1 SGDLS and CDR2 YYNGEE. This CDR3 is CASSGGNTEAFF. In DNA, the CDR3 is TGTGCCAGCAGCGGGGGGAACACTGAAGCTTTCTTT.

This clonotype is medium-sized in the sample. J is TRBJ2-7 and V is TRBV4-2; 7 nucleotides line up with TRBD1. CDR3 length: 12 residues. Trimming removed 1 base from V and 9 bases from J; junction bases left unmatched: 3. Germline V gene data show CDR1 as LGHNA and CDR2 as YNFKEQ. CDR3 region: CASSQGGGRQYF. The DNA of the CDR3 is TGTGCCAGCAGCCAAGGAGGGGGCCGGCAGTACTTC.

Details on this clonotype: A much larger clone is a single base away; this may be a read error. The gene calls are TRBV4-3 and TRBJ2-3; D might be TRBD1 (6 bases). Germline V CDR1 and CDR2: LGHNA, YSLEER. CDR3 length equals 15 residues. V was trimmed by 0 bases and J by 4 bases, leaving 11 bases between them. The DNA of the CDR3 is TGCGCCAGCAGCCAAGACTGGGGGCGGGCAGATACGCAGTATTTT. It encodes CASSQDWGRADTQYF.